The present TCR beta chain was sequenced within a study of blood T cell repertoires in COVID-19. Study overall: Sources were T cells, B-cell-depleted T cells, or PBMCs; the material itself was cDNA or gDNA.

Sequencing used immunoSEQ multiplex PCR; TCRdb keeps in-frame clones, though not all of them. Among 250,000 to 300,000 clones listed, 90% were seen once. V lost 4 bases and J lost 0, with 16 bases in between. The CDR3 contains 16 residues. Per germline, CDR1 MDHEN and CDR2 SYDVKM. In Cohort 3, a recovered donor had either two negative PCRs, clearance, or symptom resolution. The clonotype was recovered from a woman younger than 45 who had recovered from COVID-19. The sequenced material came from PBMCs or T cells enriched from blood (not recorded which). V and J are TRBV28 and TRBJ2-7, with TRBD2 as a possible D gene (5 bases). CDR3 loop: CASSSSGTSRSYEQYF. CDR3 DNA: TGTGCCAGCAGTTCCTCGGGCACTAGTCGCTCCTACGAGCAGTACTTC.